Included here is one T cell receptor (beta chain) sequence, with context. Antigen: not known. The data derive from a study of shared clonotypes between healthy human individuals. Across the study: A couple of women and three men aged 18 to 49 served as donors.

General observations from the study: Memory subsets generally showed smaller estimated richness than naive subsets did.

At a deep level, the assay was run. TCRdb's copy holds only in-frame clones and misses some; the assay was immunoSEQ multiplex PCR. The sample consists of about 980,000 clones, 70% to 85% of them appearing once. The CDR3 has 16 residues. CDR1 SNHLY and CDR2 FYNNEI come from the germline V gene. V lost 0 bases and J 1 base, leaving 11 bases between the germline ends. This receptor was obtained from a man aged 18 to 29 in good health. Sequenced input: memory CD4+ T cells sorted from blood. Specified subset: CD45RA-negative fraction. The chain uses TRBV2 and TRBJ2-3, with no clear D. The DNA for the CDR3 is TGTGCCAGCAGTGAAGCGCTTCGGTCCCGCACAGATACGCAGTATTTT. It codes for CASSEALRSRTDTQYF.